The next 8 T cell receptor beta chains were all read from a single sample in a study of regulatory T cells in long-lasting Graves disease. Construction of the TCR beta libraries employed iRepertoire HTBI primers in conjunction with Arm-PCR of CDR3 regions. TCRdb reprocessed the multiplex PCR reads via MiXCR and lists one record per CDR3 protein. Of a few hundred thousand distinct CDR3 sequences listed, about 15% are singletons. The time point was: newly diagnosed GD, antithyroid drugs for less than 3 months. From PBMCs, RNA was extracted and then used to make the TCR library. The same data also went into a second study, on T cells in Graves' hyperthyroidism and ophthalmopathy.

The material was peripheral blood mononuclear cells (PBMCs), obtained at new diagnosis, from a patient treated with antithyroid drugs. The source is a woman aged 40 to 49 with Graves disease.

The chain uses TRBV7-9 and TRBJ1-4; possibly TRBD1 for D (6 bases). Germline V gene sequence: CDR1 SEHNR, CDR2 FQNEAQ (reference sequence). V lost 3 bases to trimming and J lost 6 bases, with 11 bases between them. The length of the CDR3 is 14 residues. CDR3 DNA: TGTGCCAGCAGCTTCCCGGGACAAGATGAAAAACTGTTTTTT. It encodes CASSFPGQDEKLFF.

In its sample, this clonotype was seen many times. This chain joins TRBV2 and TRBJ1-2, with 10 bases that match TRBD1. The CDR3 sequence is 15 residues long. Germline CDR1 reads SNHLY; CDR2 reads FYNNEI. Trimming at V came to 5 bases and at J to 3 bases, leaving 6 bases not matched to a gene. CDR3 DNA: TGTGCCAGCAGTCTCGGGACAGGGGTTGACTATGGCTACACCTTC. Translating it yields CASSLGTGVDYGYTF.

This clonotype came up many times. This rearrangement joins TRBV7-2 to TRBJ2-1; D gene ambiguous. Germline lookup yields CDR1 SGHTA and CDR2 FQGNSA. The CDR3 runs to 14 residues. The germline V and J ends were trimmed by 8 bases and 5 bases, with 16 bases remaining between them. CDR3 in amino acids: CASRSLRNNNEQFF. The CDR3 nucleotides read TGTGCCAGCCGCTCCTTACGAAATAACAATGAGCAGTTCTTC.

This clonotype showed up many times. The J gene is TRBJ2-1, the V gene TRBV24-1, with 10 bases that match TRBD2. V gave up 6 bases and J gave up 1 base; unmatched junction bases: 5. Germline CDR1 KGHDR, CDR2 SFDVKD. The CDR3 runs to 16 residues. In nucleotides, the CDR3 is TGTGCCACCAGTACCCTAGCGGGAGTGTCCTACAATGAGCAGTTCTTC. The encoded protein is CATSTLAGVSYNEQFF.

This clonotype was seen many times. V and J are TRBV6-1 and TRBJ1-5; D is perhaps TRBD1 (6 bases). CDR1 and CDR2 from the germline V gene are MNHNS and SASEGT. CDR3 length: 14 residues. V was clipped by 7 bases and J by 6 bases, with 16 bases between them. CDR3 protein: CASKLQGMSQPQHF. DNA for the CDR3: TGTGCCAGCAAACTACAGGGAATGAGTCAGCCCCAGCATTTT.

This clonotype was recorded a few times. The chain recombines TRBV7-3 with TRBJ1-1; D is ambiguous. Germline assignment: CDR1 SGHTA and CDR2 FQGTGA. V was pared by 6 bases and J by 2 bases, with 10 bases between. The CDR3 consists of 13 residues. CDR3 loop: CASREAPNTEAFF. CDR3 coding DNA: TGTGCCAGCAGGGAGGCACCTAACACTGAAGCTTTCTTT.

This clonotype has a count of ten or more. The chain is built from TRBV11-2 and TRBJ2-1; weak D call: TRBD1 (6 bases). Trimming cost V 5 bases and J 3 bases, with 11 bases left between them. The CDR3 has 14 residues. Per the germline V gene, CDR1 is SGHAT and CDR2 is FQNNGV. In DNA, the CDR3 is TGTGCCAGCAGCCCGCGACAGGACTACAATGAGCAGTTCTTC. This translates into CASSPRQDYNEQFF.

Of note for this clonotype: A read error is likely here: a far larger clone is one base away. The chain couples TRBV5-8 to TRBJ2-6; D might be TRBD2 (6 bases). The CDR3 spans 18 residues. Germline CDR1 is SGHTS and CDR2 is YDEGEE. The CDR3: CAGSSNLLTSAGANVLTF. In nucleotides, the CDR3 is TGCGCCGGCAGCTCCAACCTCCTGACTAGTGCTGGGGCCAACGTCCTGACTTTC.